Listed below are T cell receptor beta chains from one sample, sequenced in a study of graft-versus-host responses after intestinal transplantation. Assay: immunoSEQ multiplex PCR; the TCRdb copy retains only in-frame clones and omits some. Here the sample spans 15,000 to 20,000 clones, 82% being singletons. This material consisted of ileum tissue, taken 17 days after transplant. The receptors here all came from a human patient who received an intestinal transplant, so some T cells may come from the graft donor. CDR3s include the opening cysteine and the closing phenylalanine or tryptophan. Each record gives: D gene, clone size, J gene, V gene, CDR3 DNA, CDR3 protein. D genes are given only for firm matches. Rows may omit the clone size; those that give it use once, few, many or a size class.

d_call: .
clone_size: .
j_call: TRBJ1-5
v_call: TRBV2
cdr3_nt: TGTGCCAGCAGGGCTGACAGGCGTTCGCAGCCCCAGCATTTT
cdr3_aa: CASRADRRSQPQHF

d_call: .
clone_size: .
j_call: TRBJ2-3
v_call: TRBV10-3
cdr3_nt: TGTGCCATCAGAGACACAGGGGAGGGCGTTAATACGCAGTATTTT
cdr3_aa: CAIRDTGEGVNTQYF

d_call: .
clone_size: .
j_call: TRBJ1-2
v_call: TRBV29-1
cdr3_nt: TGCAGCGTTGAACAGCAGGGGAGTAGTGGCTACACCTTC
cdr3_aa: CSVEQQGSSGYTF

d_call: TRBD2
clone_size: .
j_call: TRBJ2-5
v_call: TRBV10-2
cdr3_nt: TGCGCCAGCAGTGATTGGGTGACTAGCACAGAGACCCAGTACTTC
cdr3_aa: CASSDWVTSTETQYF

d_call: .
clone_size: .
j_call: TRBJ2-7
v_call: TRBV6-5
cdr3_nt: TGTGCCAGCAGTTCATTCTACGAGCAGTACTTC
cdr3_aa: CASSSFYEQYF

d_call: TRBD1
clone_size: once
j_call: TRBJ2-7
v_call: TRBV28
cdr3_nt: TGTGCCAGCAGTTTGGGGACAGAGTACGAGCAGTACTTC
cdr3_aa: CASSLGTEYEQYF

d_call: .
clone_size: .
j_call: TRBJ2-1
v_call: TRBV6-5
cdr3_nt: TGTGCCAGCAGTACCCCGGGGTACAATGAGCAGTTCTTC
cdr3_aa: CASSTPGYNEQFF

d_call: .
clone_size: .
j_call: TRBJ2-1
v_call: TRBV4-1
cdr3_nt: TGCGCCAGCAGCCAGGGTCCTCCAGGGGATGAGCAGTTCTTC
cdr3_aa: CASSQGPPGDEQFF

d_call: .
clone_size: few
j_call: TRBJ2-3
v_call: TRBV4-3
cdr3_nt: TGCGCCAGCAGCCAAGACTTCCTAGACACAGATACGCAGTATTTT
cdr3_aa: CASSQDFLDTDTQYF

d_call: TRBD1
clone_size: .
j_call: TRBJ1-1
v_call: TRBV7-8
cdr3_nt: TGTGCCAGCAGCTTTACAGGGGGCGTTGGCACTGAAGCTTTCTTT
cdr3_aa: CASSFTGGVGTEAFF

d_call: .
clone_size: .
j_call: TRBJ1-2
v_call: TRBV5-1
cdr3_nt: TGCGCCAGCAGCTACATCGCGGGCCCTACCGGCTATGGCTACACCTTC
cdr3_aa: CASSYIAGPTGYGYTF

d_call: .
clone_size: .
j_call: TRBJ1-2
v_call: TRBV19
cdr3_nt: TGTGCCAGTAGTGAGGCCCGACCCCTGGGCTACACCTTC
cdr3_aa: CASSEARPLGYTF

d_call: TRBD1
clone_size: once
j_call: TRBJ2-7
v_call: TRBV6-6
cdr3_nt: TGTGCCAGCAGTACCCGGACAGGGGGCCACTACGAGCAGTACTTC
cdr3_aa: CASSTRTGGHYEQYF

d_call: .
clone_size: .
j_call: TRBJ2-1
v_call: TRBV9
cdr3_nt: TGTGCCAGCAGCGTAGCAGGGGTCAATGAGCAGTTCTTC
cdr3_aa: CASSVAGVNEQFF

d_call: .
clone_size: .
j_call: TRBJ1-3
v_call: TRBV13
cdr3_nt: TGTGCCAGCAGCTCAAACGGGGGGGCTGGAAACACCATATATTTT
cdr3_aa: CASSSNGGAGNTIYF

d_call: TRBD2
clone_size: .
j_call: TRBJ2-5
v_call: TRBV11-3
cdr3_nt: TGTGCCAGCAGAAACCGCCTAGCGGGAGATCCCCAAGAGACCCAGTACTTC
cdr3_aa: CASRNRLAGDPQETQYF

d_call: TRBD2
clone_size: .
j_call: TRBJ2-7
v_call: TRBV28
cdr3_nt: TGTGCCAGCACGGGGAGGGAAGGGAGCGAGCAGTACTTC
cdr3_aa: CASTGREGSEQYF

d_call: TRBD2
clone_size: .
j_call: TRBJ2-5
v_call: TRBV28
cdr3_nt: TGTGCCAGCAGTCAGGGGGGATACCTTTTGGCGGGAGGGTCCCAAGAGACCCAGTACTTC
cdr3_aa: CASSQGGYLLAGGSQETQYF

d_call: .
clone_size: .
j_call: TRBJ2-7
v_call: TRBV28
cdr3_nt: TGTGCCAGCAGTTTATTCCAGGGGACCTACGAGCAGTACTTC
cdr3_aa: CASSLFQGTYEQYF

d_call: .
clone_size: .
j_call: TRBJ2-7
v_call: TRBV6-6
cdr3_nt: TGTGCCAGCAGTTACTACAGCCGCGGACTACCGCAGTACTTC
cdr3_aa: CASSYYSRGLPQYF

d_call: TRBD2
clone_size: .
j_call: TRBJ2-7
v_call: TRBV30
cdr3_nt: TGTGCCTGGAGTCCCCACGGGGGGGGGCTTGAGCAGTACTTC
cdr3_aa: CAWSPHGGGLEQYF

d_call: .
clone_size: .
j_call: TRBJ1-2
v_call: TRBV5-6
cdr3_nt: TGTGCCAGCAGCTTGGACTCGGGTGGCTACACCTTC
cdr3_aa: CASSLDSGGYTF

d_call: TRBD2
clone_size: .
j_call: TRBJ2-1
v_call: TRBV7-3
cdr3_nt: TGTGCCAGCAGCTTAACGGGACTAGCGGGGGACAATGAGCAGTTCTTC
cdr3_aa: CASSLTGLAGDNEQFF

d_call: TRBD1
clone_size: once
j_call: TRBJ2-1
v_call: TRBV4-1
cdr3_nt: TGCGCCAGCAGCCAAGGGACAGGGCAGAAGGCCTACAATGAGCAGTTCTTC
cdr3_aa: CASSQGTGQKAYNEQFF

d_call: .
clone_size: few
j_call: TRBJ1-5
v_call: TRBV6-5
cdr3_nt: TGTGCCACCGCCAGACGTAGCAATCAGCCCCAGCATTTT
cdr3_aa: CATARRSNQPQHF